The sample holds a few counts of the clone carrying this T cell receptor beta chain. The sample originates from a study of blood T cell repertoires in COVID-19. Background on the study: Acute-phase and convalescent COVID-19 samples originated in the United States, Italy and Spain. From T cells, B-cell-depleted T cells, or PBMCs came the material, which was cDNA or gDNA.

Original handling: Amplified reference gene primers provided the basis for estimating nucleated cell counts. Method: immunoSEQ multiplex PCR; TCRdb's copy keeps in-frame clones and lacks some. The V and J calls and clone size come from that table; D and trimming were worked out from the DNA. The data contain some 120,000 clones, 70% to 90% of them seen just once; the ten biggest clones take up around 7.3%. The junction had 5 bases not matched to a gene; V was cut back by 2 bases and J by 7 bases. The germline gives CDR1 MNHEY, CDR2 SVGAGI. The CDR3 length is 15 residues. The specimen was peripheral blood. This sequence originates from a man aged 45 to 65 with acute or convalescent COVID-19. The chain is built from TRBV6-5 and TRBJ1-6; 7 positions match TRBD1. The CDR3 spells CASSYTGDSNSPLHF. CDR3 sequence (DNA): TGTGCCAGCAGTTACACGGGGGACAGCAATTCACCCCTCCACTTT.